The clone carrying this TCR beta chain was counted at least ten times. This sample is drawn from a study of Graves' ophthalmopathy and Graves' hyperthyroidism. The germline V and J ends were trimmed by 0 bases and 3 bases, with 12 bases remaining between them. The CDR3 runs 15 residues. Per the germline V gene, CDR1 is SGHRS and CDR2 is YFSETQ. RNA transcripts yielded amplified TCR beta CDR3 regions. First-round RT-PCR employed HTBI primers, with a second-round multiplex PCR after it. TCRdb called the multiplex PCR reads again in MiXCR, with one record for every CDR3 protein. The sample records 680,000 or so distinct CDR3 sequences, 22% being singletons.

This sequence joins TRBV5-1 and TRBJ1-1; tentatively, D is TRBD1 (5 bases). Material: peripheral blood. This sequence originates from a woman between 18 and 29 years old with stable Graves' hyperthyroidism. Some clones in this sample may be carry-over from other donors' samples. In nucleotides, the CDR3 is TGCGCCAGCAGCTTGGCTGGGCAGGGTGACACTGAAGCTTTCTTT. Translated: CASSLAGQGDTEAFF.